A single sample is the source of the 10 T cell receptor beta chains below, sequenced in a study of blood T cell repertoires in COVID-19. Repertoires were generated with immunoSEQ multiplex PCR, while TCRdb's copy carries only in-frame clones and drops some. This table holds about 150,000 clones, roughly 88% found once. Sequencing was carried out using peripheral blood. The receptors derive from a woman in her forties or fifties in a cohort sampled during active or convalescent COVID-19.

As regards this clone: Different DNA sequences within this sample yield the same CDR3. The genes are TRBV7-3 and TRBJ2-3; TRBD2 agrees at 8 bases. Trimming took 1 base from V and 0 from J; bases not matched to a gene: 3. The CDR3 is made up of 16 amino acids. Germline CDR1 is SGHTA and CDR2 is FQGTGA. The CDR3 DNA is TGTGCCAGCAGCTTAAATTCGGGGGGGAGCACAGATACGCAGTATTTT. Translating gives CASSLNSGGSTDTQYF. Based on the CDR3 plus reference TRBV7-3 and TRBJ2-3, the full variable domain is GAGVSQTPSNKVTEKGKYVELRCDPISGHTALYWYRQSLGQGPEFLIYFQGTGAADDSGLPNDRFFAVRPEGSVSTLKIQRTERGDSAVYLCASSLNSGGSTDTQYFGPGTRLTVL.

This clone was detected only once. This rearrangement joins TRBV11-2 to TRBJ2-5, with D hard to call. Trimming left V 5 bases short and J 4 bases short, with 5 bases between. Germline CDR1 and CDR2: SGHAT and FQNNGV. CDR3 length: 11 residues. The CDR3 DNA reads TGTGCCAGCAGCCCCCTAGAGACCCAGTACTTC. This sequence encodes CASSPLETQYF.

This chain links TRBV4-1 with TRBJ2-5, with D unclear. The CDR3 covers 14 residues. Germline V gene lookup returns CDR1 MGHRA and CDR2 YSYEKL. V lost 1 base and J 5 bases, leaving 11 bases between the germline ends. The CDR3 here is CASSQGLWLETQYF. In DNA form, the CDR3 reads TGCGCCAGCAGCCAAGGGCTTTGGTTGGAGACCCAGTACTTC.

CDR3 nucleotide sequence: TGTGCCAGCAGCCAGTCAAGACACGAGCAGTTCTTC. It translates to CASSQSRHEQFF. The chain employs TRBV3-1 (or the pseudogene TRBV3-2) and TRBJ2-1, with D unclear. V was trimmed by 3 bases and J by 10 bases, leaving 10 bases between them. This CDR3 has 12 residues. Per the germline V gene, CDR1 is LGHDT and CDR2 is YNNKEL (reference sequence).

This clone has more than one count but fewer than ten. The V gene is TRBV11-1, the J gene TRBJ2-1, with 8 bases identical to TRBD2. Germline V gene lookup returns CDR1 SGHAT and CDR2 FQDESV (reference sequence). The CDR3 totals 15 residues. Trimming removed 5 bases from V and 5 bases from J; junction bases left unmatched: 8. CDR3: CASSPGAGDHNEQFF. CDR3 DNA: TGTGCCAGCAGCCCCGGAGCGGGGGACCACAATGAGCAGTTCTTC.

The chain is built from TRBV6-2 or TRBV6-3 and TRBJ1-5; tentative D call: TRBD1 (6 bases). V dropped 0 bases and J dropped 8 bases, with 8 bases sitting between them. Germline loops: CDR1 MNHEY, CDR2 SVGEGT. CDR3 length equals 13 residues. The CDR3 nucleotides read TGTGCCAGCAGTTACTCAGGGGGGGAGCCCCAGCATTTT. Protein sequence: CASSYSGGEPQHF.

The table lists this clone with a few counts. The rearrangement joins TRBV29-1 to TRBJ1-4, with 9 bases identical to TRBD1. The J segment lost 8 bases and the V segment lost 5 bases, leaving 6 bases of the junction unmatched. The CDR3 loop spans 13 amino acids. Per germline, CDR1 SQVTM and CDR2 ANQGSEA. In DNA, the CDR3 is TGCAGCGTTTTCGGACAGGGGAACGAAAAACTGTTTTTT. Translating it yields CSVFGQGNEKLFF.

This rearrangement joins TRBV19 to TRBJ2-5; 8 positions agree with TRBD1. The V segment lost 8 bases and the J segment 3 bases; nucleotides outside the gene matches: 5. This CDR3 is 13 amino acids long. Germline CDR1 reads LNHDA; CDR2 reads SQIVND (reference sequence). The CDR3 loop reads CASSVTGEETQYF. In DNA form, the CDR3 reads TGTGCCAGTTCTGTGACAGGGGAAGAGACCCAGTACTTC.

The table lists this clone with a few counts. This rearrangement joins TRBV6-5 to TRBJ1-5; D remains ambiguous. This CDR3 spans 12 amino acids. The germline gives CDR1 MNHEY, CDR2 SVGAGI. Trimming cost V 8 bases and J 3 bases, with 8 bases left between them. CDR3 sequence (DNA): TGTGCCAGCGGCAATCCCAATCAGCCCCAGCATTTT. Its protein is CASGNPNQPQHF.

This clone showed up just once. The genes are TRBV5-1 and TRBJ1-3; D may be TRBD1 (6 bases). This CDR3 spans 15 amino acids. V gave up 4 bases and J gave up 8 bases, with 19 bases separating them. CDR1 is SGHRS, CDR2 YFSETQ, per germline. In DNA form, the CDR3 reads TGCGCCAGCAGCGTCGTTGGGGGGGGCGAGGACACCATATATTTT. This codes for CASSVVGGGEDTIYF.